Listed here are 24 T cell receptor beta chains from one sample, sequenced in a study of beta chain features in type 1 diabetes. The authors reverse transcribed all of the isolated RNA, so sequencing captured expressed TCRB transcripts. Clones were read by immunoSEQ multiplex PCR, and TCRdb kept only the in-frame ones, dropping some. The sample holds 65,000 to 100,000 clones; under 35% are singletons and the top ten take roughly 0.45%. Sequenced sample: stem cell memory CD4+ T cells from blood. Receptor source: a woman aged 18 to 35 in good health.

The V gene is TRBV9, the J gene TRBJ1-5; D remains unclear. CDR1 is SGDLS and CDR2 is YYNGEE in the germline V gene. The V gene lost 0 bases and the J gene lost 4 bases, with 14 bases spanning the gap. The CDR3 contains 16 residues. The CDR3 spells CASSVEGGFDNQPQHF. The DNA for the CDR3 is TGTGCCAGCAGCGTAGAGGGAGGGTTTGATAATCAGCCCCAGCATTTT. The whole variable domain, remainder taken from reference TRBV9 and TRBJ1-5, is DSGVTQTPKHLITATGQRVTLRCSPRSGDLSVYWYQQSLDQGLQFLIQYYNGEERAKGNILERFSAQQFPDLHSELNLSSLELGDSALYFCASSVEGGFDNQPQHFGDGTRLSIL.

This clone was observed a few times. This sequence joins TRBV7-2 and TRBJ2-7; tentative D call: TRBD1 (5 bases). Germline V gene sequence: CDR1 SGHTA, CDR2 FQGNSA. This CDR3 comprises 12 residues. V was trimmed by 3 bases and J by 4 bases, leaving 7 bases between them. CDR3 residues: CASSFQGYEQYF. The CDR3 coding sequence is TGTGCCAGCAGCTTCCAGGGATACGAGCAGTACTTC.

The CDR3 protein is CASSYGHAEGYTIYF. In DNA form, the CDR3 reads TGTGCCAGCAGTTACGGACACGCCGAAGGATACACCATATATTTT. This chain links TRBV6-5 with TRBJ1-3; the D gene is possibly TRBD1 (5 bases). V shed 2 bases and J shed 8 bases, with 16 bases lying between them. CDR1 is MNHEY and CDR2 is SVGAGI in the germline V gene. The CDR3 sequence is 15 residues long.

This rearrangement joins TRBV18 to TRBJ2-7; TRBD2 aligns across 8 bases. From germline, CDR1 is KGHSH and CDR2 LQKENI. This CDR3 region has 14 residues. Trimming removed 2 bases from V and 5 bases from J; junction bases left unmatched: 5. The CDR3 here is CASSPIGRAHEQYF. In nucleotides, the CDR3 is TGTGCCAGCTCACCAATCGGGAGGGCCCACGAGCAGTACTTC.

The V call is TRBV30, the J call TRBJ2-1, with TRBD2 as a possible D gene (6 bases). Germline values: CDR1 GTSNPN, CDR2 SVGIG (reference sequence). This CDR3 contains 17 residues. V lost 5 bases and J 2 bases, leaving 22 bases between the germline ends. The CDR3 nucleotides read TGTGCCTGGGGGGGGTCGGTTCCGGGATTAGCCTACAATGAGCAGTTCTTC. This gives the protein CAWGGSVPGLAYNEQFF.

The chain has TRBV9 and TRBJ2-1, with D possibly matching TRBD2 (5 bases). Germline lookup yields CDR1 SGDLS and CDR2 YYNGEE. Deletions cut 3 bases from V and 0 bases from J, with 13 bases between. The CDR3 spans 16 residues. The CDR3 loop is CASSASPGSSYNEQFF. In nucleotides, the CDR3 is TGTGCCAGCAGCGCTAGTCCGGGGAGCTCCTACAATGAGCAGTTCTTC.

The chain links TRBV2 to TRBJ1-1; the match to TRBD1 covers 9 bases. J was trimmed by 5 bases and V by 4 bases; bases with no gene match: 5. This CDR3 spans 14 amino acids. The germline V gene encodes CDR1 SNHLY and CDR2 FYNNEI. The CDR3 loop is CASSGETGGTEAFF. The CDR3 region has the DNA TGTGCCAGCAGTGGGGAGACAGGGGGGACTGAAGCTTTCTTT.

This chain connects TRBV7-9 to TRBJ2-5, with D possibly matching TRBD2 (5 bases). Deletions cut 5 bases from V and 4 bases from J, with 17 bases between. The germline gives CDR1 SEHNR, CDR2 FQNEAQ (reference sequence). The length of the CDR3 is 15 residues. The CDR3 region is CASSQLRGPVETQYF. The CDR3 coding sequence is TGTGCCAGCAGCCAGCTGCGAGGGCCTGTAGAGACCCAGTACTTC.

This clone occurred a few times. The chain uses TRBV30 and TRBJ2-1; TRBD2 aligns across 8 bases. Germline CDR1 reads GTSNPN; CDR2 reads SVGIG (reference sequence). V lost 6 bases to trimming and J lost 7 bases; unmatched junction nucleotides: 11. This CDR3 spans 14 amino acids. As DNA, the CDR3 is TGTGCCTGCCACCCCTGGCGGGGGGAAAATGAGCAGTTCTTC. It yields the protein CACHPWRGENEQFF.

The chain links TRBV11-3 to TRBJ2-1; 8 bases agree with TRBD1. This CDR3 comprises 14 residues. V was pared by 5 bases and J by 4 bases, with 4 bases of the junction left unmatched. Germline V CDR1 and CDR2: SGHNT, YENEEA. CDR3 sequence reads: CASSPQGGYNEQFF. For the CDR3, the DNA is TGTGCCAGCAGCCCACAGGGGGGTTACAATGAGCAGTTCTTC.

This clone was seen only a few times. The rearrangement links TRBV28 to TRBJ2-3; 8 bases line up with TRBD2. The CDR3 has 14 residues. Trimming at V came to 6 bases and at J to 6 bases, leaving 8 bases not matched to a gene. The germline V gene encodes CDR1 MDHEN and CDR2 SYDVKM. CDR3 nucleotides: TGTGCCAGCAGAGTCAACGGGAGGGTGGATACGCAGTATTTT. This sequence encodes CASRVNGRVDTQYF.

This chain connects TRBV7-2 to TRBJ1-2; 7 nucleotides match TRBD1. V gave up 4 bases and J gave up 4 bases; unmatched junction bases: 6. The CDR3 spans 14 residues. Germline-derived CDR1 and CDR2 are SGHTA and FQGNSA. Written as DNA, the CDR3 is TGTGCCAGCAGCTCGACAGGGCAAGGCTATGGCTACACCTTC. Translating it yields CASSSTGQGYGYTF.

This clone was observed many times. The rearrangement links TRBV11-2 to TRBJ2-1; 9 bases line up with TRBD2. Germline loops: CDR1 SGHAT, CDR2 FQNNGV. V was clipped by 1 base and J by 13 bases; unmatched bases: 11. The CDR3 length is 15 residues. CDR3 sequence (DNA): TGTGCCAGCAGCTTAGTTCTAGCGGGAACCCTATCACAGTTCTTC. Protein sequence: CASSLVLAGTLSQFF.

This clone was found once. This chain links TRBV6-5 with TRBJ1-2; no clear D gene. The CDR3 is 16 residues long. Trimming shortened V by 0 bases and J by 4 bases, and 15 bases separated the two germline ends. Per germline, CDR1 MNHEY and CDR2 SVGAGI. The CDR3 here is CASSYSIGRLVYGYTF. In DNA form, the CDR3 reads TGTGCCAGCAGTTACTCGATAGGCAGGCTGGTCTATGGCTACACCTTC.

The genes are TRBV6-6 and TRBJ1-6; TRBD1 matches 8 bases. Germline loops: CDR1 MNHNY, CDR2 SVGAGI (reference sequence). There are 16 residues in the CDR3. Trimming cost V 2 bases and J 3 bases; bases outside gene matches: 3. CDR3 nucleotide sequence: TGTGCCAGCAGTTACCAGGGGGCCCTCTATAATTCACCCCTCCACTTT. Translating it yields CASSYQGALYNSPLHF.

This clone was recorded once. The V and J genes are TRBV7-2 and TRBJ2-5; 7 bases are shared with TRBD1. Germline CDR1 SGHTA, CDR2 FQGNSA. CDR3 length: 16 amino acids. Trimming at V came to 1 base and at J to 4 bases, leaving 9 bases not matched to a gene. The CDR3 DNA reads TGTGCCAGCAGCTTAGATAAATCGGGACAGATAGAGACCCAGTACTTC. This encodes CASSLDKSGQIETQYF.

The rearrangement uses TRBV7-2 and TRBJ1-2, with D tentatively TRBD1 (5 bases). V was clipped by 6 bases and J by 3 bases, with 11 bases between them. CDR1 and CDR2 from the germline V gene are SGHTA and FQGNSA. The CDR3 consists of 13 residues. CDR3: CASSPVRDYGYTF. The CDR3 nucleotides read TGTGCCAGCAGTCCCGTCAGGGACTATGGCTACACCTTC.

J is TRBJ2-1 and V is TRBV7-3; 7 bases are a match to TRBD2. V lost 5 bases, J lost 10 bases, and 5 bases stayed unmatched. The length of the CDR3 is 12 residues. CDR1 SGHTA and CDR2 FQGTGA come from the germline V gene. The CDR3: CASSRTSDEQFF. Here the CDR3 DNA reads TGTGCCAGCAGCCGTACTAGCGACGAGCAGTTCTTC.

The chain carries TRBV10-3 and TRBJ1-5; D may be TRBD1 (5 bases). The CDR3 covers 16 residues. V lost 2 bases to trimming and J lost 0 bases, with 11 bases between them. Germline V gives CDR1 ENHRY, CDR2 SYGVKD. The CDR3 is CAISEGGAHSNQPQHF. CDR3 in DNA: TGTGCCATCAGTGAGGGCGGGGCTCATAGCAATCAGCCCCAGCATTTT.

The CDR3 nucleotides read TGTGCCAGCAGCCCATCGGGGGGTAGCTCCTACGAGCAGTACTTC. Translating it yields CASSPSGGSSYEQYF. The V gene is TRBV5-4, the J gene TRBJ2-7, with TRBD2 identical over 7 bases. CDR3 length: 15 amino acids. CDR1 and CDR2 from the germline V gene are SGHNT and YYREEE (reference sequence). V dropped 4 bases and J dropped 0; count of bases not matched to a gene: 7.

This chain joins TRBV4-1 and TRBJ2-3; the match to TRBD2 covers 8 bases. J lost 6 bases, V lost 0 bases, and 5 bases had no gene match. This CDR3 has 15 amino acids. Germline V gene sequence: CDR1 MGHRA, CDR2 YSYEKL. CDR3 DNA: TGCGCCAGCAGCCAAGAAGGGGTAGCGGGGGATACGCAGTATTTT. Protein sequence: CASSQEGVAGDTQYF.

The chain links TRBV5-1 to TRBJ2-1; weak D call: TRBD2 (5 bases). This CDR3 is 18 amino acids long. Between the trimmed V and J ends, which lost 0 bases and 3 bases, there was a span of 19 bases. Germline CDR1 and CDR2: SGHRS and YFSETQ. CDR3 residues: CASSLGGPPPVDYNEQFF. The CDR3, as DNA: TGCGCCAGCAGCTTGGGCGGGCCCCCTCCCGTAGACTACAATGAGCAGTTCTTC.

This clone was recorded at least ten times. This rearrangement joins TRBV7-8 to TRBJ2-5; D ambiguous. CDR3 length: 14 residues. V lost 2 bases, J lost 9 bases, and 16 bases lay in between. From germline, CDR1 is SGHVS and CDR2 FQNEAQ. CDR3 sequence (DNA): TGTGCCAGCAGCTTATCACGACGACTCTGGGCCCAGTACTTC. The encoded protein is CASSLSRRLWAQYF.

The chain joins TRBV20-1 to TRBJ1-4; D is possibly TRBD1 (5 bases). The CDR3 runs 11 residues. With 8 bases removed from V and 6 bases from J, the gap between germline ends came to 10 bases. CDR1 and CDR2 from the germline V gene are DFQATT and SNEGSKA (reference sequence). The CDR3 sequence is CSPGRDEKLFF. For the CDR3, the DNA is TGCAGTCCCGGCAGGGATGAAAAACTGTTTTTT.